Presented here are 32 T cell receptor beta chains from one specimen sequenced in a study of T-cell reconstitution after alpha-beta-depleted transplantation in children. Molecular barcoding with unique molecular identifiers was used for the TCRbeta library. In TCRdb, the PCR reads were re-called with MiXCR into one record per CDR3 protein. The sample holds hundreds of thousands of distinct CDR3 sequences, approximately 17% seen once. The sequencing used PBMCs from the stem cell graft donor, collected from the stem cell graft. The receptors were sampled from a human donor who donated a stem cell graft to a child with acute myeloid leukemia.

This chain's CDR3 is CASRRGDTLRETQYF. CDR3 coding DNA: TGTGCCAGCCGGAGGGGGGACACCCTAAGGGAGACCCAGTACTTC. This sequence joins TRBV12-3 or TRBV12-4 and TRBJ2-5; D may correspond to TRBD1 or TRBD2 (6 bases each). The CDR3 totals 15 residues. V shed 8 bases and J shed 5 bases, with 21 bases lying between them.

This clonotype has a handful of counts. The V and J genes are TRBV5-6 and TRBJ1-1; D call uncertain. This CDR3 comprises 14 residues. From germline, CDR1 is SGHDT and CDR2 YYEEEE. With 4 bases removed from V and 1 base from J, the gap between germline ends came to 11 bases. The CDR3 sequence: CASSPRQTNTEAFF. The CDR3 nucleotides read TGTGCCAGCAGCCCTAGACAAACGAACACTGAAGCTTTCTTT.

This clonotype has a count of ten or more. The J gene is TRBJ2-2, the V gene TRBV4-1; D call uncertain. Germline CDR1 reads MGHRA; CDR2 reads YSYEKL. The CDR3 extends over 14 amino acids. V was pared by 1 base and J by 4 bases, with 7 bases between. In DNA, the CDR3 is TGCGCCAGCAGCCAAGTAATGATCACCGGGGAGCTGTTTTTT. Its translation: CASSQVMITGELFF.

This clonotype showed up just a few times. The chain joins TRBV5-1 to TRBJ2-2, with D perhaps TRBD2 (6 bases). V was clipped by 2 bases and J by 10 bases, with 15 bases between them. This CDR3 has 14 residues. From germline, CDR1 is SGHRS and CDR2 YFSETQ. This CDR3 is CASSLPGLSEELFF. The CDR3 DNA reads TGCGCCAGCAGCTTACCGGGACTTTCCGAGGAGCTGTTTTTT.

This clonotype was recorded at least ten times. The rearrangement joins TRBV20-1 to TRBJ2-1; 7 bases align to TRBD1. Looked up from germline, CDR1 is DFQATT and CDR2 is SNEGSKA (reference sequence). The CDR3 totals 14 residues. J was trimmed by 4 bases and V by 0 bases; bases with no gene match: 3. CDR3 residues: CSARDSTGYNEQFF. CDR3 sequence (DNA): TGCAGTGCTAGAGATTCGACAGGGTACAATGAGCAGTTCTTC.

CDR3 amino acids: CATSDFAGLGQFF. CDR3 sequence (DNA): TGTGCCACCAGTGATTTTGCGGGCCTGGGGCAGTTCTTC. The chain combines TRBV24-1 with TRBJ2-1, with D possibly matching TRBD2 (5 bases). Trimming pared 1 base from V and 12 bases from J, leaving 12 bases between. Per the germline V gene, CDR1 is KGHDR and CDR2 is SFDVKD. The CDR3 covers 13 residues.

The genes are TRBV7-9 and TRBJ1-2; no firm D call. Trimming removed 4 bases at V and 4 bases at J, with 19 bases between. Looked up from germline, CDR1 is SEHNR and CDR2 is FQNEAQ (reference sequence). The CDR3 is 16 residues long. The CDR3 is CASSSLGDRTAYGYTF. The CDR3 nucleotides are TGTGCCAGCAGCTCCCTCGGGGATCGGACCGCCTATGGCTACACCTTC.

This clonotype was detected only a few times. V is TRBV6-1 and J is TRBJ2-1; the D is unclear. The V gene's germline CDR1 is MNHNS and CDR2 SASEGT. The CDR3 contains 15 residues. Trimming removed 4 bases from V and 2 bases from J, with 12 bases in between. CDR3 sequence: CASSGLHGTYNEQFF. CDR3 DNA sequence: TGTGCCAGCAGTGGATTGCACGGAACCTACAATGAGCAGTTCTTC.

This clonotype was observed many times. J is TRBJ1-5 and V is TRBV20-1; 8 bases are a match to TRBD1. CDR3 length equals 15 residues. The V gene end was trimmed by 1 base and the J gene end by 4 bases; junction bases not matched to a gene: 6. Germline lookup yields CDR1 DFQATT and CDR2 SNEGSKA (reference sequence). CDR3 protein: CSARVGTGRNQPQHF. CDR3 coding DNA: TGCAGTGCTAGAGTCGGGACAGGCCGGAATCAGCCCCAGCATTTT.

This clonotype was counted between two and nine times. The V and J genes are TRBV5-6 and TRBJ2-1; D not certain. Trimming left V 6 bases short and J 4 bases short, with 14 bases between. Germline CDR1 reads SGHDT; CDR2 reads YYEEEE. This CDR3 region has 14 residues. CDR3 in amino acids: CASISAGLYNEQFF. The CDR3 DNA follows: TGTGCCAGCATTTCGGCAGGATTATACAATGAGCAGTTCTTC.

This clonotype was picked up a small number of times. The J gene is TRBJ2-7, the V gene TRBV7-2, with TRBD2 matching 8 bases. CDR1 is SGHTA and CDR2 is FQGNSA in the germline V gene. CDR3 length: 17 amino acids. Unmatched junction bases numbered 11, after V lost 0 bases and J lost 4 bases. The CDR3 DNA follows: TGTGCCAGCAGCTTAGCGGTTGTGGTCGGGGGGGGGTACGAGCAGTACTTC. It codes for CASSLAVVVGGGYEQYF.

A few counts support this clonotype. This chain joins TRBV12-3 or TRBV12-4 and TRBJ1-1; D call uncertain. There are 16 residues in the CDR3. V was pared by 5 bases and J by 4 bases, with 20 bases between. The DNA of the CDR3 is TGTGCCAGCAGTCTAGGTGAGGTGTTTGGTAGCACTGAAGCTTTCTTT. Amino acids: CASSLGEVFGSTEAFF.

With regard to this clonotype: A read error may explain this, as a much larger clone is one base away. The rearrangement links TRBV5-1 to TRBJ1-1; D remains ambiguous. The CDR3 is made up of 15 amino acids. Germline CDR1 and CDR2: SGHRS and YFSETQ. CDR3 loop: CASSFYTTDDTDAFF. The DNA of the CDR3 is TGCGCCAGCAGCTTCTACACCACGGATGACACTGACGCTTTCTTT. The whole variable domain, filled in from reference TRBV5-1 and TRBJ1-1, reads KAGVTQTPRYLIKTRGQQVTLSCSPISGHRSVSWYQQTPGQGLQFLFEYFSETQRNKGNFPGRFSGRQFSNSRSEMNVSTLELGDSALYLCASSFYTTDDTDAFFGQGTRLTVV.

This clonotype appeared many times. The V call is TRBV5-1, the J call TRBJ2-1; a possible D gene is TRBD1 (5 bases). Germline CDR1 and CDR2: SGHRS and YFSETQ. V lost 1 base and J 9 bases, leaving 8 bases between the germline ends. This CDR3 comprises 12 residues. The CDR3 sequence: CASSLQGTEQFF. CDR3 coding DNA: TGCGCCAGCAGCTTGCAGGGTACTGAGCAGTTCTTC.

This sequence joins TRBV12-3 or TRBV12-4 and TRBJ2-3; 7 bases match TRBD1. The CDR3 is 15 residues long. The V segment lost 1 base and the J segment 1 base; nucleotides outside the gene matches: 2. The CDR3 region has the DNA TGTGCCAGCAGTTTAGAAGGGGGCGGCACAGATACGCAGTATTTT. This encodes CASSLEGGGTDTQYF.

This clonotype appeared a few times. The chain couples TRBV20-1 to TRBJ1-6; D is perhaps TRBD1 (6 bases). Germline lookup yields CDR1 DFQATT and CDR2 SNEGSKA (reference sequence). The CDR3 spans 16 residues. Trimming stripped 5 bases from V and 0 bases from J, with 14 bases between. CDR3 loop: CSAPRGGSSYNSPLHF. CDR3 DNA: TGCAGTGCTCCAAGGGGGGGTAGCTCCTATAATTCACCCCTCCACTTT.

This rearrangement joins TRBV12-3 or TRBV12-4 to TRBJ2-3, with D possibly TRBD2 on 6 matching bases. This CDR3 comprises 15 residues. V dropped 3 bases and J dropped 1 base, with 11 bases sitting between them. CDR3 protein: CASSFAGRRTDTQYF. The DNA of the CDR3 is TGTGCCAGCAGTTTTGCGGGGAGGCGCACAGATACGCAGTATTTT.

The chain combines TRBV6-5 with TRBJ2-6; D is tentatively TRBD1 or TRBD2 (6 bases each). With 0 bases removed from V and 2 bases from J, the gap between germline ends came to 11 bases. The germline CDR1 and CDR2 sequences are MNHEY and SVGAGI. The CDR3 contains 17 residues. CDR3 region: CASSYSTGGAGANVLTF. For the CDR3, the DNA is TGTGCCAGCAGTTACTCGACCGGGGGCGCTGGGGCCAACGTCCTGACTTTC.

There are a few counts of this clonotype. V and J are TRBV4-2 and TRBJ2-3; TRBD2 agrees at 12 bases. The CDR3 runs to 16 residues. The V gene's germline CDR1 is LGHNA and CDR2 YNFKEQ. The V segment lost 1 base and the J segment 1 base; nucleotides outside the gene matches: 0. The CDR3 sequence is CASSQGTSGGTDTQYF. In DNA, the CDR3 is TGTGCCAGCAGCCAAGGGACTAGCGGGGGCACAGATACGCAGTATTTT.

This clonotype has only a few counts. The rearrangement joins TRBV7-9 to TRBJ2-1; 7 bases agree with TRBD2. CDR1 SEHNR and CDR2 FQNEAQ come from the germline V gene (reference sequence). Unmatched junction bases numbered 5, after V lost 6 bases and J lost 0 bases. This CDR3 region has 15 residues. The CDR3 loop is CASRDGGSSYNEQFF. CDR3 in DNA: TGTGCCAGCAGGGACGGGGGGAGCTCCTACAATGAGCAGTTCTTC.

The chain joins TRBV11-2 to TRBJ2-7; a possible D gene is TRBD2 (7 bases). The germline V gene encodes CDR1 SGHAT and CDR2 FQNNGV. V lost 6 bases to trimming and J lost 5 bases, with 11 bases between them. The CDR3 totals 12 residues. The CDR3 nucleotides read TGTGCCAGCAGGGGGGGGGCGAACGAGCAGTACGTC. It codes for CASRGGANEQYV.

CDR3 nucleotide sequence: TGTGCCAGCAGCTCACCGGACCTAGGACGGGTCTATGGCTACACCTTC. This gives the protein CASSSPDLGRVYGYTF. J is TRBJ1-2 and V is TRBV7-9; D gene uncertain. V gave up 4 bases and J gave up 4 bases, with 19 bases separating them. Germline values: CDR1 SEHNR, CDR2 FQNEAQ (reference sequence). This CDR3 has 16 amino acids.

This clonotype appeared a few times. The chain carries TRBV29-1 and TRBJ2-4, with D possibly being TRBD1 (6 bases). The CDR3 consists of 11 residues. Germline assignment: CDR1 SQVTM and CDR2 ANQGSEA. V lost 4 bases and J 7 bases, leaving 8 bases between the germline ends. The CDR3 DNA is TGCAGCGTTGGCACAGGGAACATTCAGTACTTC. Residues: CSVGTGNIQYF.

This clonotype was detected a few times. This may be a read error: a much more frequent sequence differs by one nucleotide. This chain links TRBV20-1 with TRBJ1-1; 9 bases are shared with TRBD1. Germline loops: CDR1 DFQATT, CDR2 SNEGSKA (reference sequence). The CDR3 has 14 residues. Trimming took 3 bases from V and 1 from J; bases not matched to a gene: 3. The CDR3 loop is CSARGTGWNTEAFF. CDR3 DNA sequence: TGCAGTGCTAGGGGGACAGGGTGGAACACTGAAGCTTTCTTT.

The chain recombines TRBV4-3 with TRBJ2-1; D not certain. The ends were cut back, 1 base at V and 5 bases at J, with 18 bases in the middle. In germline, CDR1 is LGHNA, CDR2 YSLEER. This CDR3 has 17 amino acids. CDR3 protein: CASSQAPRPPSDNEQFF. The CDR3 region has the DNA TGCGCCAGCAGCCAAGCCCCCCGTCCCCCCTCTGACAATGAGCAGTTCTTC.

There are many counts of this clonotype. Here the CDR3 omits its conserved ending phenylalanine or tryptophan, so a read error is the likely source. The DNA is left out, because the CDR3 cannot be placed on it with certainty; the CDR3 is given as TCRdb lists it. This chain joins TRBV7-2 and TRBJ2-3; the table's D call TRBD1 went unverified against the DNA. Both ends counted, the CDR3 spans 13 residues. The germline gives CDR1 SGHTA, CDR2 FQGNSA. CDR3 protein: CASTPRASTDTQY.

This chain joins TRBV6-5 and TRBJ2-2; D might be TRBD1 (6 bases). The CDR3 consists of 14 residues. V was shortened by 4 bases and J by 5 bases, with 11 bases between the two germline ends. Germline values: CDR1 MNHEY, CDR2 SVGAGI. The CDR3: CASSFRGETGELFF. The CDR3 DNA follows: TGTGCCAGCAGTTTCAGGGGTGAAACCGGGGAGCTGTTTTTT.

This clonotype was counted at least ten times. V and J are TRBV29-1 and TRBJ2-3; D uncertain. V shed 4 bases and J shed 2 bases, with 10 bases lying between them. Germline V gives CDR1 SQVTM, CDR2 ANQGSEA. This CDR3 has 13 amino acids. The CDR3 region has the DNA TGCAGCGTTGCACGTCCTTTCACAGATACGCAGTATTTT. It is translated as CSVARPFTDTQYF.

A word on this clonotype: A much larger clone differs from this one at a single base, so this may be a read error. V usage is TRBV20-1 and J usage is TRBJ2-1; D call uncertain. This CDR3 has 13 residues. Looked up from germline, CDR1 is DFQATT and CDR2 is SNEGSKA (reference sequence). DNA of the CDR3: TGCTGTGCTTACGGGCCATCCTACAATGAGCAGTTCTTC. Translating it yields CCAYGPSYNEQFF.

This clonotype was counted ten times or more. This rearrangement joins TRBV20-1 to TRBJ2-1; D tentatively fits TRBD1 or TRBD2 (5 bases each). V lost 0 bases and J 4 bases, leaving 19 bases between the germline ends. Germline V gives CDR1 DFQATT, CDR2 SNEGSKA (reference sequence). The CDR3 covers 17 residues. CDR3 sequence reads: CSARDRAGLSGYNEQFF. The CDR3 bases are TGCAGTGCTAGAGACAGGGCGGGCCTGTCGGGGTACAATGAGCAGTTCTTC.

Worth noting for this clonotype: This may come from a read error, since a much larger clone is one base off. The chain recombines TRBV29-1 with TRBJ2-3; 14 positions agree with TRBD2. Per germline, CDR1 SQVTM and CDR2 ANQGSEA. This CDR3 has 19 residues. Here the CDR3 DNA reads TGCAGCGTTGATCCTCTCTCGACTAGCGGGGGGGATAGCACAGAAACGCAGTATTTT. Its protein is CSVDPLSTSGGDSTETQYF.

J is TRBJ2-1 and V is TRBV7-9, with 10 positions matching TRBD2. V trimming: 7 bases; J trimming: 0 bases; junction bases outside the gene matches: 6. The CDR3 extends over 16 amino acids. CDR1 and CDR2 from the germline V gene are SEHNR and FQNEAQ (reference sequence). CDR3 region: CASKEIAGGSYNEQFF. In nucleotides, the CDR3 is TGTGCCAGCAAAGAGATAGCGGGGGGCTCCTACAATGAGCAGTTCTTC. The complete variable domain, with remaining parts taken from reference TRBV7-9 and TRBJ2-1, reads DTGVSQNPRHKITKRGQNVTFRCDPISEHNRLYWYRQTLGQGPEFLTYFQNEAQLEKSRLLSDRFSAERPKGSFSTLEIQRTEQGDSAMYLCASKEIAGGSYNEQFFGPGTRLTVL.